These 20 T cell receptor beta chains were sequenced from one sample in a study of T cell changes during pregnancy in multiple sclerosis. Some clones are missing from TCRdb's copy, which holds only in-frame ones; the method was immunoSEQ multiplex PCR. The sample lists 60,000 to 75,000 clones, roughly 90% seen once, with roughly 0.85% in the top ten. The input for sequencing was peripheral blood, taken before pregnancy. These receptors were obtained from a female donor with multiple sclerosis, enrolled in a pregnancy study.

Remarks on this clone: One end of the junction varies from germline; a read error may be responsible. The chain uses TRBV6-5 and TRBJ1-3; TRBD1 might be the D (6 bases). CDR1 MNHEY and CDR2 SVGAGI come from the germline V gene. This CDR3 is 14 amino acids long. DNA for the CDR3: TGTGCCGGCAGTCCAGGGGCCTCTGGAAACACCATATATTTT. Its protein product is CAGSPGASGNTIYF.

A single count supports this clone. The chain joins TRBV18 to TRBJ2-7, with D uncertain. V lost 6 bases and J 3 bases, leaving 9 bases between the germline ends. CDR1 is KGHSH, CDR2 LQKENI, per germline. The length of the CDR3 is 12 residues. Here the CDR3 DNA reads TGTGCCAGCTCGCCTCTAGGCTACGAGCAGTACTTC. It specifies CASSPLGYEQYF.

V is TRBV7-2 and J is TRBJ2-7, with TRBD1 matching over 7 bases. Germline V gene sequence: CDR1 SGHTA, CDR2 FQGNSA. There are 15 residues in the CDR3. Trimming at V came to 6 bases and at J to 4 bases, leaving 12 bases not matched to a gene. CDR3 protein: CASRSRAGTEYEQYF. CDR3 nucleotide sequence: TGTGCCAGCAGATCAAGGGCCGGGACAGAATACGAGCAGTACTTC.

As concerns this clone: Relative to the germline gene, one junction end is altered; a read error may explain this. This chain links TRBV6-1 with TRBJ2-1; TRBD2 aligns across 8 bases. The CDR3 runs 11 residues. Looked up from germline, CDR1 is MNHNS and CDR2 is SASEGT. CDR3 amino acids: CASREAGASFF. CDR3 DNA sequence: TGTGCCAGCAGAGAAGCGGGGGCCTCGTTCTTC.

The chain combines TRBV2 with TRBJ1-1, with TRBD1 matching 8 bases. The CDR3 loop spans 14 amino acids. Looked up from germline, CDR1 is SNHLY and CDR2 is FYNNEI. The V segment lost 3 bases and the J segment 4 bases; nucleotides outside the gene matches: 4. The CDR3 bases are TGTGCCAGCAGTGACCGGACAGGGATCACTGAAGCTTTCTTT. This encodes CASSDRTGITEAFF.

The chain combines TRBV7-2 with TRBJ2-2, with a tentative D call TRBD1 (5 bases). V lost 5 bases and J lost 6, with 16 bases in between. Germline V lookup: CDR1 SGHTA, CDR2 FQGNSA. CDR3 size: 15 residues. CDR3 loop: CASSVMLGLAGELFF. As DNA, the CDR3 is TGTGCCAGCAGCGTTATGTTGGGGCTTGCCGGGGAGCTGTTTTTT. The variable domain in full, completed from reference TRBV7-2 and TRBJ2-2, reads GAGVSQSPSNKVTEKGKDVELRCDPISGHTALYWYRQSLGQGLEFLIYFQGNSAPDKSGLPSDRFSAERTGGSVSTLTIQRTQQEDSAVYLCASSVMLGLAGELFFGEGSRLTVL.

This clone was counted once. This chain joins TRBV2 and TRBJ1-1; no clear D gene. From germline, CDR1 is SNHLY and CDR2 FYNNEI. V was shortened by 8 bases and J by 3 bases, with 10 bases between the two germline ends. This CDR3 contains 12 residues. In DNA form, the CDR3 reads TGTGCCAGCCTCCTCGAGCACACTGAAGCTTTCTTT. It specifies CASLLEHTEAFF.

CDR3 residues: CASSSQWSQGGELFF. For the CDR3, the DNA is TGTGCCAGCAGCTCACAATGGAGTCAGGGCGGGGAGCTGTTTTTT. The rearrangement links TRBV7-9 to TRBJ2-2; D perhaps matches TRBD1 (5 bases). This CDR3 is built from 15 residues. Trimming removed 4 bases from V and 7 bases from J, with 16 bases in between. Germline CDR1 and CDR2: SEHNR and FQNEAQ (reference sequence).

The gene calls are TRBV21-1 and TRBJ1-3; the table's TRBD1 call for D was not verified on the DNA. TRBV21-1 is shown as a pseudogene. The CDR3 consists of 22 residues. The chain's CDR3 is CASSNSPETGWSEDHSGNTIYF. For the CDR3, the DNA is TGTGCCAGCAGCAACTCCCCTGAGACAGGGTGGAGCGAGGATCACTCTGGAAACACCATATATTTT.

This chain connects TRBV6-5 to TRBJ2-1; 9 bases align to TRBD1. Germline trimming cut 3 bases from V and 5 bases from J; bases unmatched to any gene: 5. CDR3 length: 15 amino acids. CDR1 and CDR2 (germline): MNHEY, SVGAGI. The CDR3 loop is CASSYGQGRHNEQFF. The CDR3 DNA reads as TGTGCCAGCAGTTATGGACAGGGGAGGCACAATGAGCAGTTCTTC.

V and J are TRBV29-1 and TRBJ1-1; TRBD1 might be the D (6 bases). CDR3 length: 12 residues. V was pared by 6 bases and J by 12 bases, with 20 bases between. Germline CDR1 reads SQVTM; CDR2 reads ANQGSEA. Here the CDR3 reads CSVTPGTLKTFF. CDR3 DNA sequence: TGCAGCGTCACTCCCGGGACACTGAAAACTTTCTTT.

The chain carries TRBV4-1 and TRBJ2-1, with 11 positions matching TRBD1. This CDR3 is built from 17 residues. J was trimmed by 7 bases and V by 4 bases; bases with no gene match: 12. CDR1 is MGHRA and CDR2 is YSYEKL in the germline V gene. This CDR3 is CASSLATGTGGWNEQFF. The CDR3 DNA is TGCGCCAGCAGCCTGGCAACCGGGACAGGGGGTTGGAATGAGCAGTTCTTC.

The J gene is TRBJ1-5, the V gene TRBV27; D may be TRBD1 (5 bases). Germline CDR1 is MNHEY and CDR2 is SMNVEV (reference sequence). Trimming shortened V by 8 bases and J by 7 bases, and 15 bases separated the two germline ends. CDR3 length: 13 amino acids. CDR3 residues: CASAPQGGQPQHF. The CDR3 DNA follows: TGTGCCAGCGCCCCGCAGGGTGGACAGCCCCAGCATTTT.

The chain uses TRBV6-6 and TRBJ1-6, with D possibly being TRBD1 (5 bases). V was clipped by 2 bases and J by 8 bases, with 13 bases between them. Germline CDR1 reads MNHNY; CDR2 reads SVGAGI (reference sequence). This CDR3 is built from 15 residues. Here the CDR3 DNA reads TGTGCCAGCAGTTACGGGAATTGGGGGGATTCACCCCTCCACTTT. Translation gives CASSYGNWGDSPLHF.

This chain connects TRBV5-6 to TRBJ1-2, with D maybe TRBD1 (6 bases). Germline CDR1 SGHDT, CDR2 YYEEEE. Deletions cut 3 bases from V and 8 bases from J, with 17 bases between. This CDR3 has 14 residues. The CDR3, as DNA: TGTGCCAGCAGCTCCGGACAGAGAAGGTGGGGCTACACCTTC. Translation gives CASSSGQRRWGYTF. Using reference TRBV5-6 and TRBJ1-2 for the parts outside the CDR3, the full variable domain is DAGVTQSPTHLIKTRGQQVTLRCSPKSGHDTVSWYQQALGQGPQFIFQYYEEEERQRGNFPDRFSGHQFPNYSSELNVNALLLGDSALYLCASSSGQRRWGYTFGSGTRLTVV.

The rearrangement uses TRBV29-1 and TRBJ2-7, with 8 bases matching TRBD1. Germline V gives CDR1 SQVTM, CDR2 ANQGSEA. V gave up 6 bases and J gave up 2 bases; unmatched junction bases: 6. The length of the CDR3 is 13 residues. The CDR3 spells CSVSPGGPYEQYF. For the CDR3, the DNA is TGCAGCGTAAGCCCAGGGGGCCCCTACGAGCAGTACTTC.

The J gene is TRBJ1-5, the V gene TRBV15; no definite D call. This CDR3 has 14 amino acids. CDR1 LNHNV and CDR2 YYDKDF come from the germline V gene (reference sequence). With 3 bases removed from V and 5 bases from J, the gap between germline ends came to 11 bases. For the CDR3, the DNA is TGTGCCACCAGCAGCGAGGTTGGGTATCAGCCCCAGCATTTT. Its translation is CATSSEVGYQPQHF.

The rearrangement joins TRBV19 to TRBJ1-5; D possibly corresponds to TRBD1 (5 bases). The CDR3 is made up of 13 amino acids. Germline-derived CDR1 and CDR2 are LNHDA and SQIVND (reference sequence). Trimming cost V 7 bases and J 9 bases, with 16 bases left between them. CDR3 DNA sequence: TGTGCCAGTAACACTGCGGGGCTTACGCCCCAGCATTTT. Residues: CASNTAGLTPQHF. Based on the CDR3 plus reference TRBV19 and TRBJ1-5, the full variable domain is DGGITQSPKYLFRKEGQNVTLSCEQNLNHDAMYWYRQDPGQGLRLIYYSQIVNDFQKGDIAEGYSVSREKKESFPLTVTSAQKNPTAFYLCASNTAGLTPQHFGDGTRLSIL.

The CDR3 bases are TGTGCCAGCAGTGAAGGAGGCAGAGGCAATCAGCCCCAGCATTTT. It yields the protein CASSEGGRGNQPQHF. The chain employs TRBV6-1 and TRBJ1-5; no definite D call. This CDR3 spans 15 amino acids. The V gene's germline CDR1 is MNHNS and CDR2 SASEGT. Trimming pared 1 base from V and 2 bases from J, leaving 9 bases between.

The V call is TRBV9, the J call TRBJ2-7; perhaps TRBD1 as D (7 bases). Germline CDR1 reads SGDLS; CDR2 reads YYNGEE. The CDR3 is 16 residues long. The V and J ends lost 0 bases and 2 bases respectively, with 15 bases between them. The CDR3 coding sequence is TGTGCCAGCAGCGTAGGACCGGGAGACAGGGCCTACGAGCAGTACTTC. Amino acid sequence: CASSVGPGDRAYEQYF.